This section outlines one TCR beta chain sequence together with its context. The sample belongs to a study of blood T cell repertoires in COVID-19. Assay used: immunoSEQ multiplex PCR; TCRdb lists only in-frame clones, some missing. The table lists fewer than 200,000 clones, approximately 80% of them singletons. Residents of approximately 25 US areas, aged about 18 to 95 years, made up the participants. This receptor was taken from a man over 45 who had recovered from COVID-19. Sequencing was performed on PBMCs or T cells enriched from blood (not recorded which).

In DNA, the CDR3 is TGTGCCAGCAGTGAACCAGGCTCCTACGAGCAGTACTTC. This encodes CASSEPGSYEQYF. V is TRBV6-4 and J is TRBJ2-7, with D unclear. CDR3 length: 13 residues. V lost 3 bases and J lost 0, with 6 bases in between. Per the germline V gene, CDR1 is MRHNA and CDR2 is SNTAGT.